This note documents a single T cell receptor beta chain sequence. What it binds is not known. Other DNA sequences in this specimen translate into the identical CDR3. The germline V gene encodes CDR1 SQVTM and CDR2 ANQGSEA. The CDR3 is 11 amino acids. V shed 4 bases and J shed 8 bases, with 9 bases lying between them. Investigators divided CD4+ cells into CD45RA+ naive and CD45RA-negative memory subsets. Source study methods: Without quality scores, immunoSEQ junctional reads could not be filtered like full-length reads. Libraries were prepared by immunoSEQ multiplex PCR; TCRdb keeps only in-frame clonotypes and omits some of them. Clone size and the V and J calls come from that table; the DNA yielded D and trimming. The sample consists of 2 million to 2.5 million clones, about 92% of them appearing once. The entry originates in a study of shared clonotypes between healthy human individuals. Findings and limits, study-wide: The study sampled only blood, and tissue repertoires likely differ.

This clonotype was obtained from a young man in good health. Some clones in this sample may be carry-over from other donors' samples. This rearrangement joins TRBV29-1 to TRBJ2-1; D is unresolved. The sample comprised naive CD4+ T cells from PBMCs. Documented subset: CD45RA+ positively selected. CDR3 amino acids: CSVVGSHEQFF. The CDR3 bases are TGCAGCGTTGTCGGAAGCCATGAGCAGTTCTTC.